This T cell receptor beta chain stems from a study of CD8 T cells in Susac syndrome. Random hexamers were used to reverse transcribe roughly 0.5 to 1 ug of RNA. Via MiXCR, TCRdb re-called the immunoSEQ multiplex PCR reads, giving one row per CDR3 protein. This table has around 300,000 distinct CDR3 sequences, almost 85% appearing once. The sequencing input was CD8+ T cells from PBMCs. The sequence was collected from a human donor with multiple sclerosis.

The CDR3 nucleotides are TGTGCCAGCGCTTTAACAGGGATTTTGGGAAACACCATATATTTT. This translates into CASALTGILGNTIYF. The gene calls are TRBV12-3 or TRBV12-4 and TRBJ1-3; maybe TRBD1 (6 bases). The CDR3 runs 15 residues. V lost 8 bases, J lost 4 bases, and 18 bases lay in between.